The 14 T cell receptor beta chains below come from one sample, sequenced in a study of blood T cell repertoires in COVID-19. Measured with immunoSEQ multiplex PCR; TCRdb has only the in-frame clones, and not every one. The sample carries 250,000 or so clones, about four fifths recorded once. The sample was peripheral blood. These receptors were taken from a man aged 80 or over with acute or convalescent COVID-19.

The V and J genes are TRBV9 and TRBJ2-7; 7 bases fit TRBD1. This CDR3 is 15 amino acids long. CDR1 is SGDLS and CDR2 is YYNGEE in the germline V gene. V lost 3 bases, J lost 0 bases, and 6 bases stayed unmatched. The CDR3: CASSATGQSSYEQYF. For the CDR3, the DNA is TGTGCCAGCAGCGCCACGGGACAGAGCTCCTACGAGCAGTACTTC.

J is TRBJ1-1 and V is TRBV12-5; D is uncertain. The V and J ends lost 0 bases and 3 bases respectively, with 5 bases between them. The CDR3 is made up of 13 amino acids. In germline, CDR1 is LGHNT, CDR2 FRNRAP. CDR3 amino acids: CASGLVSYTEAFF. In nucleotides, the CDR3 is TGTGCTAGTGGTTTGGTATCGTACACTGAAGCTTTCTTT. Together with reference TRBV12-5 and TRBJ1-1, the CDR3 gives the full variable domain: DARVTQTPRHKVTEMGQEVTMRCQPILGHNTVFWYRQTMMQGLELLAYFRNRAPLDDSGMPKDRFSAEMPDATLATLKIQPSEPRDSAVYFCASGLVSYTEAFFGQGTRLTVV.

The rearrangement uses TRBV21-1 and TRBJ1-5. TRBV21-1 is a known pseudogene. The CDR3 is 21 amino acids. CDR3 protein: CASSKELRRENLNLSNQPQHF. The DNA of the CDR3 is TGTGCCAGCAGCAAAGAGCTAAGGAGGGAGAACCTAAATTTGAGCAATCAGCCCCAGCATTTT.

The CDR3 sequence is CATSDLTGGQYF. The CDR3 DNA is TGTGCCACCAGTGACTTGACAGGGGGGCAGTACTTC. The J gene is TRBJ2-7, the V gene TRBV24-1, with TRBD1 identical over 9 bases. Germline V gives CDR1 KGHDR, CDR2 SFDVKD. CDR3 size: 12 residues. Trimming at V came to 4 bases and at J to 9 bases, leaving 3 bases not matched to a gene.

This clone was detected once. The V gene is TRBV3-1 (or the pseudogene TRBV3-2), the J gene TRBJ1-1; D is possibly TRBD1 (6 bases). The CDR3 totals 13 residues. Germline lookup yields CDR1 LGHDT and CDR2 YNNKEL (reference sequence). Trimming cost V 4 bases and J 7 bases, with 13 bases left between them. CDR3 nucleotides: TGTGCCAGCAGCCCTTATAGGACAGATGAAGCTTTCTTT. This encodes CASSPYRTDEAFF.

This rearrangement joins TRBV6-1 to TRBJ2-3, with 12 bases aligning to TRBD2. There are 15 residues in the CDR3. J was trimmed by 7 bases and V by 8 bases; bases with no gene match: 10. CDR1 is MNHNS and CDR2 is SASEGT in the germline V gene. CDR3 sequence reads: CASSSGGTSGYTQYF. The CDR3 coding sequence is TGTGCCAGCTCCTCTGGGGGGACTAGCGGGTATACGCAGTATTTT.

The rearrangement joins TRBV7-9 to TRBJ2-1; D may be TRBD2 (6 bases). Per germline, CDR1 SEHNR and CDR2 FQNEAQ (reference sequence). Trimming left V 5 bases short and J 2 bases short, with 16 bases between. The CDR3 spans 16 residues. CDR3 bases: TGTGCCAGCAGCACCCCTCGGGGGAGAACCTACAATGAGCAGTTCTTC. This translates into CASSTPRGRTYNEQFF.

The V call is TRBV24-1, the J call TRBJ2-2; D perhaps matches TRBD2 (6 bases). CDR1 KGHDR and CDR2 SFDVKD come from the germline V gene. Trimming shortened V by 9 bases and J by 5 bases, and 15 bases separated the two germline ends. The CDR3 length is 14 residues. The CDR3 region has the DNA TGTGCCACCGGTCGGGGGAGTGGAACCGGGGAGCTGTTTTTT. Protein product: CATGRGSGTGELFF.

This sequence joins TRBV7-9 and TRBJ2-3; D uncertain. Trimming took off 1 base at V and 3 bases at J, with 11 bases between the two ends. Germline V lookup: CDR1 SEHNR, CDR2 FQNEAQ (reference sequence). This CDR3 comprises 15 residues. The CDR3 coding sequence is TGTGCCAGCAGCTTAGAAAGCAGGAATACAGATACGCAGTATTTT. Translating it yields CASSLESRNTDTQYF.

The genes are TRBV27 and TRBJ2-1; TRBD1 matches at 10 bases. The germline V gene encodes CDR1 MNHEY and CDR2 SMNVEV (reference sequence). V gave up 5 bases and J gave up 8 bases; unmatched junction bases: 12. CDR3 size: 16 residues. The CDR3 bases are TGTGCCAGCAGTGTCCGTGGGACAGGGGTATGGTATGAGCAGTTCTTC. Residues: CASSVRGTGVWYEQFF.

The gene calls are TRBV2 and TRBJ2-3; D might be TRBD2 (7 bases). CDR3 size: 16 residues. V was cut by 5 bases and J by 3 bases, with 18 bases left in between. The germline V gene encodes CDR1 SNHLY and CDR2 FYNNEI. The DNA of the CDR3 is TGTGCCAGCAGTCTGCCGGGGGGCGGGGCTACAGATACGCAGTATTTT. Its translation: CASSLPGGGATDTQYF.

As DNA, the CDR3 is TGTGCCAGCAGTCAGTCACTCGACAACTACGAGCAGTACTTC. It translates to CASSQSLDNYEQYF. The rearrangement joins TRBV28 to TRBJ2-7; D unresolved. The CDR3 is 14 residues long. Per the germline V gene, CDR1 is MDHEN and CDR2 is SYDVKM. V shed 5 bases and J shed 3 bases, with 14 bases lying between them.

This chain connects TRBV6-5 to TRBJ1-5; the D gene is possibly TRBD1 (6 bases). Trimming took 7 bases from V and 7 from J, leaving 14 bases between them. Germline values: CDR1 MNHEY, CDR2 SVGAGI. CDR3 length: 13 amino acids. The CDR3: CASTGGLGQPQHF. The CDR3 DNA follows: TGTGCCAGCACGGGGGGGCTGGGACAGCCCCAGCATTTT.

The chain employs TRBV7-9 and TRBJ2-1, with 12 bases that match TRBD2. Trimming took 5 bases from V and 2 from J; bases not matched to a gene: 7. Germline V CDR1 and CDR2: SEHNR, FQNEAQ (reference sequence). This CDR3 has 17 residues. The CDR3 spells CASSPRTSGITYNEQFF. The CDR3 nucleotides read TGTGCCAGCAGCCCCCGGACTAGCGGGATTACCTACAATGAGCAGTTCTTC.